The sequence of this T cell receptor beta chain was determined in a study of shared clonotypes between healthy human individuals. Study context: The donor group consisted of two women and a few men, aged 18 to 49.

In the naive CD8 group, cells lacked CD45RO and were positively selected for CCR7, so terminally differentiated effector memory CD45RA+ cells were left out. Genomic DNA per cell subset filled all wells of several immunoSEQ plates. Template for every sorted-subset replicate PCR totaled 200 to 250 ng DNA, approximately 30,000 T cell genomes. Libraries were prepared by immunoSEQ multiplex PCR; TCRdb keeps only in-frame clonotypes and omits some of them. The data contain about 2 million clones, approximately 94% of them seen just once; the ten biggest clones take up 0.9% to 1.5%. The V and J ends lost 4 bases and 6 bases respectively, with 12 bases between them. From germline, CDR1 is MNHEY and CDR2 SMNVEV (reference sequence). This CDR3 spans 14 amino acids.

What was sequenced was naive CD8+ T cells sorted from blood. V and J are TRBV27 and TRBJ1-4; D possibly corresponds to TRBD1 (5 bases). This sequence originates from a man in his late teens or twenties in good health. The CDR3 nucleotides are TGTGCCAGCAGTTCATTTCAAGGGGATGAAAAACTGTTTTTT. Translating it yields CASSSFQGDEKLFF.